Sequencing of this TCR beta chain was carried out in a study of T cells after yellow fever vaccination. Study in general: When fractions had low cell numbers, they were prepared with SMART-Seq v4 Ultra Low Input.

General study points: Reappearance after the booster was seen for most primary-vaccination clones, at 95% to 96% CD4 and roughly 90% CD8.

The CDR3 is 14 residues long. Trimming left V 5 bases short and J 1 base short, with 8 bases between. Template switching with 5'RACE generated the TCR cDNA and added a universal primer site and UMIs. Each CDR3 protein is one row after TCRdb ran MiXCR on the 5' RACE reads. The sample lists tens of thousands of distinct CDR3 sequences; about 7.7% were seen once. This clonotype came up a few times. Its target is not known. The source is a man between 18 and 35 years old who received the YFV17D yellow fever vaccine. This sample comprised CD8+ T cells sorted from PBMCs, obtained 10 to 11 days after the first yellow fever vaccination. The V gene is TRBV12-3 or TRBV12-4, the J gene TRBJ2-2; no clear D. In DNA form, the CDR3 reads TGTGCCAGCAGTCGTGTAGAGAACACCGGGGAGCTGTTTTTT. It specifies CASSRVENTGELFF.